The 7 T cell receptor beta chains below come from one sample, sequenced in a study of shared clonotypes between healthy human individuals. TCRdb keeps only in-frame clones here, not all; method: immunoSEQ multiplex PCR. Of approximately 500,000 clones in the sample, 90% to 96% were seen once. The specimen sequenced was naive CD4+ T cells sorted from blood. Subset in this sample: CD45RA+ positively selected. The source is a woman in her thirties in good health.

The chain couples TRBV28 to TRBJ2-5; TRBD2 might be the D (5 bases). CDR1 is MDHEN and CDR2 is SYDVKM in the germline V gene. V was clipped by 6 bases and J by 5 bases, with 19 bases between them. The CDR3 runs to 15 residues. For the CDR3, the DNA is TGTGCCAGCAGGACGGGATTTTTCCTCGGGGAGACCCAGTACTTC. This translates into CASRTGFFLGETQYF.

This sequence joins TRBV5-3 and TRBJ1-1; 7 positions agree with TRBD1. TRBV5-3 is given ORF status, its function remaining uncertain. V shed 4 bases, J shed 4 bases, and the junction held 4 bases outside the gene matches. There are 13 residues in the CDR3. In DNA, the CDR3 is TGTGCCAGAAGCCCGGGACAGATCACTGAAGCTTTCTTT. Translating gives CARSPGQITEAFF.

This chain's CDR3 is CASSEFGYTF. DNA of the CDR3: TGTGCCAGCAGTGAGTTTGGCTACACCTTC. The chain employs TRBV2 and TRBJ1-2; D ambiguous. Trimming removed 3 bases at V and 7 bases at J, with 3 bases between. This CDR3 is built from 10 residues. Germline V lookup: CDR1 SNHLY, CDR2 FYNNEI. Full variable domain (rest looked up from reference TRBV2 and TRBJ1-2): EPEVTQTPSHQVTQMGQEVILRCVPISNHLYFYWYRQILGQKVEFLVSFYNNEISEKSEIFDDQFSVERPDGSNFTLKIRSTKLEDSAMYFCASSEFGYTFGSGTRLTVV.

The chain joins TRBV28 to TRBJ2-7, with 9 nucleotides matching TRBD2. Unmatched junction bases numbered 13, after V lost 6 bases and J lost 7 bases. The CDR3 length is 15 residues. From germline, CDR1 is MDHEN and CDR2 SYDVKM. The CDR3 sequence is CASRPQGAGGGEQYF. As DNA, the CDR3 is TGTGCCAGCAGACCCCAAGGAGCGGGAGGTGGGGAGCAGTACTTC.

This chain links TRBV10-3 with TRBJ1-1; D uncertain. Trimming removed 6 bases from V and 5 bases from J, with 10 bases in between. The CDR3 extends over 12 amino acids. Germline V CDR1 and CDR2: ENHRY, SYGVKD. CDR3 protein: CAISGVETEAFF. For the CDR3, the DNA is TGTGCCATCAGCGGGGTGGAAACTGAAGCTTTCTTT.

This CDR3 is CASSGPGETQYF. CDR3 coding DNA: TGTGCCAGCAGTGGCCCGGGGGAGACCCAGTACTTC. The gene calls are TRBV11-2 and TRBJ2-5; possible D gene TRBD2, 5 bases. The CDR3 is 12 residues long. V was trimmed by 6 bases and J by 5 bases, leaving 10 bases between them. Looked up from germline, CDR1 is SGHAT and CDR2 is FQNNGV. The variable domain in full, completed from reference TRBV11-2 and TRBJ2-5, reads EAGVAQSPRYKIIEKRQSVAFWCNPISGHATLYWYQQILGQGPKLLIQFQNNGVVDDSQLPKDRFSAERLKGVDSTLKIQPAKLEDSAVYLCASSGPGETQYFGPGTRLLVL.

The chain combines TRBV27 with TRBJ2-7, with D perhaps TRBD1 (6 bases). Trimming pared 5 bases from V and 2 bases from J, leaving 19 bases between. The CDR3 is 16 residues long. The germline V gene encodes CDR1 MNHEY and CDR2 SMNVEV (reference sequence). CDR3 sequence: CASSRKGTPLTYEQYF. Here the CDR3 DNA reads TGTGCCAGCAGTCGGAAGGGGACACCGCTTACCTACGAGCAGTACTTC.